These 24 T cell receptor beta chains share one sample of origin, sequenced in a study of glioma-infiltrating T cells after dendritic cell vaccination. Noted time point: after dendritic cell vaccination, including at tumor progression/relapse. Clones were sequenced by immunoSEQ multiplex PCR, and TCRdb holds only the in-frame ones, with some missing. The data show 85,000 to 100,000 clones, about 81% seen once. Sample: blood, taken after dendritic cell vaccination. The receptors originated from a human donor with glioblastoma.

The chain carries TRBV5-1 and TRBJ2-7; D may be TRBD2 (5 bases). CDR1 SGHRS and CDR2 YFSETQ come from the germline V gene. This CDR3 region has 16 residues. Trimming pared 4 bases from V and 2 bases from J, leaving 19 bases between. CDR3 protein: CASSATGVKVTYEQYF. CDR3 sequence (DNA): TGCGCCAGCAGCGCTACCGGGGTTAAGGTCACCTACGAGCAGTACTTC.

This chain connects TRBV25-1 to TRBJ2-7; the D is unclear. Germline loops: CDR1 MGHDK, CDR2 SYGVNS. The CDR3 covers 16 residues. Trimming removed 0 bases at V and 0 bases at J, with 12 bases between. The CDR3, as DNA: TGTGCCAGCAGTGAATATGGTAGAGGTAACTCCTACGAGCAGTACTTC. As protein: CASSEYGRGNSYEQYF.

This chain connects TRBV4-1 to TRBJ2-3; either TRBD1 or TRBD2 may fit D (9 bases each). Looked up from germline, CDR1 is MGHRA and CDR2 is YSYEKL. V lost 2 bases and J 0 bases, leaving 27 bases between the germline ends. The CDR3 spans 21 residues. CDR3 bases: TGCGCCAGCAGCCAAACTCCTACAGGGGGCGTCCTAGCGGGAAGCACAGATACGCAGTATTTT. This sequence encodes CASSQTPTGGVLAGSTDTQYF.

The genes are TRBV7-2 and TRBJ2-3; 9 positions agree with TRBD2. The J segment lost 6 bases and the V segment lost 1 base, leaving 5 bases of the junction unmatched. The CDR3 consists of 15 residues. The germline V gene encodes CDR1 SGHTA and CDR2 FQGNSA. The CDR3 loop reads CASSLVAGAGDTQYF. CDR3 DNA sequence: TGTGCCAGCAGCTTAGTAGCGGGGGCTGGGGATACGCAGTATTTT.

The V call is TRBV27, the J call TRBJ2-5; D perhaps matches TRBD2 (6 bases). This CDR3 is 15 amino acids long. CDR1 and CDR2 from the germline V gene are MNHEY and SMNVEV (reference sequence). The germline V and J ends were trimmed by 5 bases and 9 bases, with 22 bases remaining between them. As DNA, the CDR3 is TGTGCCAGCAGTAGCCCGGGACTCCACCTCGGGCCCCAGTACTTC. Encoded protein: CASSSPGLHLGPQYF.

In its sample, this clone was seen a few times. This sequence joins TRBV9 and TRBJ1-1, with D hard to call. The CDR3 has 15 amino acids. Trimming took off 3 bases at V and 2 bases at J, with 14 bases between the two ends. Germline V gene data show CDR1 as SGDLS and CDR2 as YYNGEE. The CDR3 sequence: CASSDDPGKNTEAFF. As DNA, the CDR3 is TGTGCCAGCAGCGACGATCCCGGGAAAAACACTGAAGCTTTCTTT. The full variable domain, rest sourced from reference TRBV9 and TRBJ1-1, is DSGVTQTPKHLITATGQRVTLRCSPRSGDLSVYWYQQSLDQGLQFLIQYYNGEERAKGNILERFSAQQFPDLHSELNLSSLELGDSALYFCASSDDPGKNTEAFFGQGTRLTVV.

This clone was counted only a few times. The V call is TRBV5-6, the J call TRBJ1-2; TRBD1 aligns across 8 bases. CDR1 and CDR2 (germline): SGHDT, YYEEEE. V gave up 2 bases and J gave up 7 bases; unmatched junction bases: 7. The CDR3 consists of 14 residues. CDR3 sequence reads: CASSFGRGHGGYTF. CDR3 DNA: TGTGCCAGCAGCTTTGGCAGGGGGCATGGTGGCTACACCTTC.

The chain has TRBV2 and TRBJ2-7; a weak D match, TRBD1 (5 bases). Trimming took off 6 bases at V and 5 bases at J, with 14 bases between the two ends. The CDR3 is 13 amino acids. CDR1 and CDR2 (germline): SNHLY, FYNNEI. CDR3 sequence reads: CASRTGPRDEQYF. In nucleotides, the CDR3 is TGTGCCAGCAGGACCGGGCCCAGGGACGAGCAGTACTTC.

This clone was observed a few times. This rearrangement joins TRBV2 to TRBJ1-4, with D unresolved. CDR1 is SNHLY, CDR2 FYNNEI, per germline. The CDR3 loop spans 15 amino acids. Between the trimmed V and J ends, which lost 6 bases and 0 bases, there was a span of 11 bases. As DNA, the CDR3 is TGTGCCAGCAGATCTATCGGGACAACTAATGAAAAACTGTTTTTT. Protein product: CASRSIGTTNEKLFF. Using reference TRBV2 and TRBJ1-4 for the parts outside the CDR3, the full variable domain is EPEVTQTPSHQVTQMGQEVILRCVPISNHLYFYWYRQILGQKVEFLVSFYNNEISEKSEIFDDQFSVERPDGSNFTLKIRSTKLEDSAMYFCASRSIGTTNEKLFFGSGTQLSVL.

As to this clone: Relative to the germline gene, one junction end is altered; a read error may explain this. V and J are TRBV15 and TRBJ2-3; 10 nucleotides align to TRBD2. CDR1 is LNHNV, CDR2 YYDKDF, per germline (reference sequence). The CDR3 loop spans 15 amino acids. In DNA form, the CDR3 reads TGTGTCACCAGCGCGCTTAGCGGGGGGTCGGATACGCAGTATTTT. This gives the protein CVTSALSGGSDTQYF.

The chain combines TRBV6-4 with TRBJ1-2; D is possibly TRBD1 (5 bases). Trimming cost V 3 bases and J 4 bases, with 12 bases left between them. The germline CDR1 and CDR2 sequences are MRHNA and SNTAGT. CDR3 length: 14 amino acids. This CDR3 is CASSEGGGVYGYTF. DNA of the CDR3: TGTGCCAGCAGTGAGGGGGGTGGTGTCTATGGCTACACCTTC.

Here the CDR3 reads CASERQGLGGYTF. In nucleotides, the CDR3 is TGTGCCAGCGAGAGGCAGGGGCTTGGAGGCTACACCTTC. The V call is TRBV6-1, the J call TRBJ1-2, with D perhaps matching TRBD1 (6 bases). CDR3 length equals 13 residues. Per the germline V gene, CDR1 is MNHNS and CDR2 is SASEGT. Trimming cost V 8 bases and J 8 bases, with 18 bases left between them.

The rearrangement joins TRBV4-1 to TRBJ1-5; 7 positions agree with TRBD1. Germline CDR1 MGHRA, CDR2 YSYEKL. With V trimmed by 4 bases and J by 3 bases, 12 bases remained unmatched. The CDR3 is 17 amino acids. The CDR3 DNA follows: TGCGCCAGCAGCCCGACAGGGATTGGACCTCCCAATCAGCCCCAGCATTTT. Protein sequence: CASSPTGIGPPNQPQHF.

This clone occurred a few times. This CDR3 reads CASSSRQGPNSPLHF. The CDR3 nucleotides read TGTGCCAGCAGCAGCCGACAGGGCCCGAATTCACCCCTCCACTTT. The chain recombines TRBV6-1 with TRBJ1-6, with 7 bases fitting TRBD1. Germline trimming cut 6 bases from V and 7 bases from J; bases unmatched to any gene: 9. Germline V CDR1 and CDR2: MNHNS, SASEGT. The CDR3 extends over 15 amino acids.

This chain links TRBV6-1 with TRBJ1-3; 7 bases are shared with TRBD1. The CDR3 loop spans 16 amino acids. V lost 1 base to trimming and J lost 2 bases; unmatched junction nucleotides: 5. CDR1 is MNHNS, CDR2 SASEGT, per germline. The CDR3 sequence: CASSEGQGVAGNTIYF. The CDR3 DNA sequence: TGTGCCAGCAGTGAAGGACAGGGAGTTGCTGGAAACACCATATATTTT.

The rearrangement links TRBV6-4 to TRBJ2-3; the match to TRBD2 covers 12 bases. Germline V CDR1 and CDR2: MRHNA, SNTAGT. This CDR3 region has 14 residues. The J segment lost 10 bases and the V segment lost 3 bases, leaving 5 bases of the junction unmatched. CDR3 in amino acids: CASSELAGGHAQYF. The CDR3 DNA reads TGTGCCAGCAGTGAACTAGCGGGAGGCCATGCGCAGTATTTT.

The rearrangement joins TRBV6-4 to TRBJ2-2; 7 nucleotides match TRBD2. V trimming: 6 bases; J trimming: 5 bases; junction bases outside the gene matches: 12. Germline V gives CDR1 MRHNA, CDR2 SNTAGT. CDR3 length: 16 residues. Written as DNA, the CDR3 is TGTGCCAGCAGCTACGTTATTGGACTAGGAACCGGGGAGCTGTTTTTT. Amino acids: CASSYVIGLGTGELFF.

The V call is TRBV7-2, the J call TRBJ1-1, with D perhaps matching TRBD1 (6 bases). CDR3 length equals 14 residues. CDR1 SGHTA and CDR2 FQGNSA come from the germline V gene. V gave up 2 bases and J gave up 11 bases, with 18 bases separating them. CDR3 in DNA: TGTGCCAGCAGCTTATCAGGGGTCGGGGCGGTGGCTTTCTTT. Translating it yields CASSLSGVGAVAFF.

Written as DNA, the CDR3 is TGTGCCAGCAGCCCCAGGGGGAACACTGAAGCTTTCTTT. Protein sequence: CASSPRGNTEAFF. The chain recombines TRBV7-2 with TRBJ1-1, with a tentative D call TRBD1 (6 bases). With 5 bases removed from V and 1 base from J, the gap between germline ends came to 8 bases. This CDR3 has 13 amino acids. Germline CDR1 reads SGHTA; CDR2 reads FQGNSA.

The chain carries TRBV5-1 and TRBJ2-2; 8 bases map to TRBD1. Germline V lookup: CDR1 SGHRS, CDR2 YFSETQ. V lost 7 bases to trimming and J lost 2 bases; unmatched junction nucleotides: 7. The length of the CDR3 is 15 residues. The CDR3 loop is CASGTGQGNTGELFF. The CDR3 coding sequence is TGCGCCAGCGGGACTGGACAGGGCAACACCGGGGAGCTGTTTTTT.

The chain employs TRBV19 and TRBJ2-1; D call uncertain. CDR1 is LNHDA and CDR2 is SQIVND in the germline V gene (reference sequence). The CDR3 sequence is 13 residues long. V lost 3 bases and J lost 4, with 7 bases in between. This CDR3 reads CASSMGSYNEQFF. Written as DNA, the CDR3 is TGTGCCAGTAGTATGGGCTCGTACAATGAGCAGTTCTTC.

J is TRBJ1-1 and V is TRBV6-7; no clear D gene. TRBV6-7 is sorted into the ORF group, with uncertain function. This CDR3 comprises 15 residues. The V and J ends lost 5 bases and 5 bases respectively, with 18 bases between them. In DNA, the CDR3 is TGTGCCAGCAGTGGAGAATGGAATATTGGTACTGAAGCTTTCTTT. This sequence encodes CASSGEWNIGTEAFF.

The V gene is TRBV18, the J gene TRBJ2-7; possible D gene TRBD2, 5 bases. The CDR3 is made up of 16 amino acids. The germline V gene encodes CDR1 KGHSH and CDR2 LQKENI. The CDR3 here is CASSPRSGPGSGEQYV. CDR3 nucleotide sequence: TGTGCCAGCTCCCCACGGAGTGGTCCGGGGTCAGGCGAGCAGTACGTC.

The chain links TRBV27 to TRBJ1-2; 7 bases match TRBD1. V shed 4 bases, J shed 7 bases, and the junction held 9 bases outside the gene matches. CDR3 length: 14 amino acids. From germline, CDR1 is MNHEY and CDR2 SMNVEV (reference sequence). The DNA of the CDR3 is TGTGCCAGCAGTTCGTTAGACAGGGCTGGTGGCTACACCTTC. Translation: CASSSLDRAGGYTF.